Below are 18 T cell receptor beta chains sequenced from a single sample in a study of T cell repertoires in cytomegalovirus infection. TCRdb ran MiXCR on the reads and lists one entry per CDR3 protein. The sample shows almost 500,000 distinct CDR3 sequences, approximately 10% of them seen only once. The source material was PBMCs. The source is a human donor in good health (CMV status not recorded). Some clones in this sample may be carry-over from other donors' samples.

The V gene is TRBV20-1, the J gene TRBJ2-7; D gene ambiguous. The CDR3 loop spans 16 amino acids. Germline loops: CDR1 DFQATT, CDR2 SNEGSKA (reference sequence). The V and J ends lost 0 bases and 0 bases respectively, with 15 bases between them. CDR3 sequence (DNA): TGCAGTGCTAGAGATGGTCAGGACGGATACTCCTACGAGCAGTACTTC. It codes for CSARDGQDGYSYEQYF.

This clonotype occurred many times. The chain joins TRBV7-8 to TRBJ1-2; 7 positions agree with TRBD1. V shed 4 bases and J 4 bases; nucleotides not matched to a gene: 9. The length of the CDR3 is 15 residues. Germline V gives CDR1 SGHVS, CDR2 FQNEAQ. As DNA, the CDR3 is TGTGCCAGCAGCTGGTCCGGGACAGCAGTCTATGGCTACACCTTC. It specifies CASSWSGTAVYGYTF.

This clonotype was found many times. V and J are TRBV7-8 and TRBJ1-1; D unclear. The CDR3 is made up of 12 amino acids. Germline CDR1 is SGHVS and CDR2 is FQNEAQ. Between the trimmed V and J ends, which lost 6 bases and 1 base, there was a span of 6 bases. The DNA of the CDR3 is TGTGCCAGCAGGGCCGCGAACACTGAAGCTTTCTTT. It codes for CASRAANTEAFF.

This clonotype was recorded at least ten times. The chain employs TRBV11-2 and TRBJ2-4; TRBD2 matches 11 bases. V was pared by 5 bases and J by 5 bases, with 8 bases of the junction left unmatched. Germline CDR1 is SGHAT and CDR2 is FQNNGV. This CDR3 has 16 residues. The DNA for the CDR3 is TGTGCCAGCAGCGCCTCACTAGCGGGGGCAGAAAACATTCAGTACTTC. Translating it yields CASSASLAGAENIQYF.

This chain uses TRBV20-1 with TRBJ2-5; D is uncertain. From germline, CDR1 is DFQATT and CDR2 SNEGSKA (reference sequence). V lost 1 base to trimming and J lost 1 base, with 10 bases between them. CDR3 length equals 14 residues. CDR3 residues: CSARGPRIQETQYF. In DNA, the CDR3 is TGCAGTGCTAGAGGCCCCAGGATCCAAGAGACCCAGTACTTC.

The rearrangement joins TRBV29-1 to TRBJ2-1; tentatively, D is TRBD1 or TRBD2 (5 bases each). Trimming removed 7 bases from V and 6 bases from J, with 16 bases in between. Germline CDR1 SQVTM, CDR2 ANQGSEA. The CDR3 consists of 13 residues. This chain's CDR3 is CSALWDRTNEQFF. CDR3 in DNA: TGCAGCGCGTTATGGGACCGAACCAATGAGCAGTTCTTC.

In its sample, this clonotype was seen many times. The chain recombines TRBV12-3 or TRBV12-4 with TRBJ1-1; TRBD1 is a possible D gene (5 bases). CDR3 length equals 14 residues. Trimming removed 4 bases at V and 5 bases at J, with 14 bases between. Written as DNA, the CDR3 is TGTGCCAGCAGTTATAAAGGGGATGGAACTGAAGCTTTCTTT. It is translated as CASSYKGDGTEAFF.

The chain links TRBV20-1 to TRBJ1-4; D not resolved. The ends were cut back, 0 bases at V and 0 bases at J, with 8 bases in the middle. The germline gives CDR1 DFQATT, CDR2 SNEGSKA (reference sequence). The CDR3 runs to 15 residues. CDR3 bases: TGCAGTGCTAGAGATTGGGGTGCAACTAATGAAAAACTGTTTTTT. It is translated as CSARDWGATNEKLFF.

This clonotype was seen repeatedly, ten times or more. The chain is built from TRBV2 and TRBJ1-2; TRBD1 is a possible D gene (6 bases). The CDR3 is 15 residues long. The germline V gene has CDR1 SNHLY and CDR2 FYNNEI. Trimming took 8 bases from V and 4 from J, leaving 20 bases between them. DNA of the CDR3: TGTGCCAGCCTCGCCCCACTGGACAGATCCTATGGCTACACCTTC. Protein product: CASLAPLDRSYGYTF. Supplemented by reference TRBV2 and TRBJ1-2, the full variable domain reads EPEVTQTPSHQVTQMGQEVILRCVPISNHLYFYWYRQILGQKVEFLVSFYNNEISEKSEIFDDQFSVERPDGSNFTLKIRSTKLEDSAMYFCASLAPLDRSYGYTFGSGTRLTVV.

This clonotype was recorded at least ten times. J is TRBJ2-3 and V is TRBV24-1, with D possibly TRBD1 on 6 matching bases. V gave up 5 bases and J gave up 7 bases, with 12 bases separating them. In germline, CDR1 is KGHDR, CDR2 SFDVKD. This CDR3 contains 13 residues. Here the CDR3 DNA reads TGTGCCACCAGTGGGGCGGACAGCTATACGCAGTATTTT. Translating gives CATSGADSYTQYF.

The chain carries TRBV20-1 and TRBJ2-7, with D hard to call. Looked up from germline, CDR1 is DFQATT and CDR2 is SNEGSKA (reference sequence). The CDR3 runs 12 residues. With 3 bases removed from V and 1 base from J, the gap between germline ends came to 7 bases. CDR3 protein: CSASTDSYEQYF. CDR3 DNA sequence: TGCAGTGCTAGTACTGATTCCTACGAGCAGTACTTC.

This clonotype has a count of ten or more. The V gene is TRBV6-5, the J gene TRBJ2-3; no clear D gene. V shed 0 bases and J shed 0 bases, with 13 bases lying between them. The CDR3 extends over 17 amino acids. CDR1 and CDR2 (germline): MNHEY, SVGAGI. Written as DNA, the CDR3 is TGTGCCAGCAGTTACTCCTCGGGTCCCCATAGCACAGATACGCAGTATTTT. Residues: CASSYSSGPHSTDTQYF.

This clonotype was picked up a small number of times. V usage is TRBV19 and J usage is TRBJ1-3; tentatively, D is TRBD1 (5 bases). Trimming removed 3 bases at V and 7 bases at J, with 19 bases between. The CDR3 consists of 16 residues. Germline V CDR1 and CDR2: LNHDA, SQIVND (reference sequence). The CDR3 DNA follows: TGTGCCAGTAGTATGCCTCCACGGGACCCCGGGAACACCATATATTTT. Amino acids: CASSMPPRDPGNTIYF.

V usage is TRBV20-1 and J usage is TRBJ2-1, with 14 bases identical to TRBD2. From germline, CDR1 is DFQATT and CDR2 SNEGSKA (reference sequence). V gave up 3 bases and J gave up 3 bases; unmatched junction bases: 19. This CDR3 has 21 amino acids. The CDR3 protein is CSASGWGTSGSSRLVYNEQFF. The CDR3 DNA reads TGCAGTGCTAGCGGTTGGGGGACTAGCGGGAGTTCTCGTTTGGTCTACAATGAGCAGTTCTTC.

Comments on this clonotype: This may be a read error: a much more frequent sequence differs by one nucleotide. V gene TRBV10-2 combines with J gene TRBJ1-5; D unresolved. Germline CDR1 reads WSHSY; CDR2 reads SAAADI. CDR3 length: 15 amino acids. CDR3 nucleotides: TGCACCAGCAGTGAGTTCGGACTAATGCATCAGCCCCAGCATTTT. This encodes CTSSEFGLMHQPQHF.

The chain is built from TRBV28 and TRBJ2-7; D is perhaps TRBD1 or TRBD2 (6 bases each). The germline V gene has CDR1 MDHEN and CDR2 SYDVKM. This CDR3 spans 12 amino acids. V lost 10 bases, J lost 3 bases, and 13 bases lay in between. The CDR3 region is CATGGPNYEQYF. The CDR3 nucleotides are TGTGCCACCGGGGGCCCGAACTACGAGCAGTACTTC.

This clonotype was recorded a few times. The chain carries TRBV5-1 and TRBJ1-5; 8 bases fit TRBD1. The CDR3 contains 17 residues. The ends lost 0 bases at V and 4 bases at J; junction bases unmatched: 9. Germline V gene data show CDR1 as SGHRS and CDR2 as YFSETQ. CDR3 residues: CASSLGTTGGPNQPQHF. The CDR3 bases are TGCGCCAGCAGCTTGGGGACTACAGGGGGGCCTAATCAGCCCCAGCATTTT.

This clonotype has at least ten counts. This chain links TRBV5-1 with TRBJ2-3; D is unresolved. CDR3 length: 13 amino acids. V lost 0 bases to trimming and J lost 2 bases, with 4 bases between them. Per the germline V gene, CDR1 is SGHRS and CDR2 is YFSETQ. The CDR3 loop is CASSLEFTDTQYF. The CDR3 DNA reads as TGCGCCAGCAGCTTGGAGTTCACAGATACGCAGTATTTT.